This T cell receptor beta chain is drawn from a study of PD-1 blockade in classical Hodgkin lymphoma. Sequencing used immunoSEQ multiplex PCR; TCRdb keeps in-frame clones, though not all of them. The sample lists tens of thousands of clones, 93% seen once, with around 2.5% in the top ten. The CDR3 consists of 14 residues. V was pared by 1 base and J by 4 bases, with 10 bases between. The germline V gene has CDR1 SEHNR and CDR2 FQNEAQ (reference sequence). As regards this clone: Different DNA sequences within this sample yield the same CDR3.

Regarding time point: newly diagnosed, previously untreated cHL patient sample. The sequenced sample was peripheral blood mononuclear cells (PBMCs). The sequence came from a human donor with classical Hodgkin lymphoma. The chain combines TRBV7-9 with TRBJ1-2; weak D call: TRBD1 (5 bases). The CDR3 nucleotides read TGTGCCAGCAGCTTAGGCCAGGGATCCTATGGCTACACCTTC. Translated: CASSLGQGSYGYTF.